One sample yielded the 11 T cell receptor beta chains listed below, sequenced in a study of cytomegalovirus exposure and HLA in healthy donors. The PCR was carried out with 60 Vbeta primers and 13 Jbeta primers. Assay: immunoSEQ multiplex PCR; the TCRdb copy retains only in-frame clones and omits some. The data contain about 230,000 clones, around 78% of them singletons. Sequenced material: PBMCs. These receptors all come from a boy aged 10-17 years in good health and CMV-seronegative.

This clone was observed once. The rearrangement uses TRBV18 and TRBJ1-1; a weak D match, TRBD1 (6 bases). The CDR3 is 16 amino acids. The V end lost 1 base, the J end lost 0 bases, and 12 bases lay between the germline ends. The V gene's germline CDR1 is KGHSH and CDR2 LQKENI. CDR3 in amino acids: CASSPQQGYMNTEAFF. In nucleotides, the CDR3 is TGTGCCAGCTCACCACAACAGGGTTACATGAACACTGAAGCTTTCTTT.

The chain combines TRBV5-4 with TRBJ2-5; perhaps TRBD2 as D (6 bases). The CDR3 spans 14 residues. Trimming stripped 0 bases from V and 5 bases from J, with 11 bases between. CDR1 SGHNT and CDR2 YYREEE come from the germline V gene (reference sequence). The CDR3 DNA sequence: TGTGCCAGCAGCTTGGCTGGGGGGAGGGAGACCCAGTACTTC. As protein: CASSLAGGRETQYF.

The chain employs TRBV15 and TRBJ2-3; D may be TRBD2 (5 bases). Trimming took off 4 bases at V and 0 bases at J, with 8 bases between the two ends. CDR3 length: 14 amino acids. Germline lookup yields CDR1 LNHNV and CDR2 YYDKDF (reference sequence). CDR3 loop: CATSTRTSTDTQYF. The DNA for the CDR3 is TGTGCCACCAGCACCCGGACTAGCACAGATACGCAGTATTTT.

The chain joins TRBV5-1 to TRBJ2-2; 7 bases align to TRBD2. The CDR3 has 15 amino acids. CDR1 is SGHRS, CDR2 YFSETQ, per germline. After removal of 5 bases from V and 7 bases from J, the junction contained 11 bases not matched to a gene. CDR3 sequence reads: CASSLIHTSDGELFF. Written as DNA, the CDR3 is TGCGCCAGCAGTTTAATCCACACTAGCGACGGGGAGCTGTTTTTT.

This clone occurred a few times. CDR3 nucleotide sequence: TGTGCCAGCAGGCGTTTAGCGGGAAATGAGCAGTTCTTC. Its protein product is CASRRLAGNEQFF. The rearrangement links TRBV6-5 to TRBJ2-1, with 8 bases fitting TRBD2. V trimming: 6 bases; J trimming: 7 bases; junction bases outside the gene matches: 5. The CDR3 runs to 13 residues. CDR1 and CDR2 (germline): MNHEY, SVGAGI.

This clone turned up a few times. V and J are TRBV13 and TRBJ1-1; D might be TRBD1 (5 bases). The germline V gene has CDR1 PRHDT and CDR2 FYEKMQ (reference sequence). This CDR3 is 14 amino acids long. V lost 5 bases to trimming and J lost 10 bases, with 20 bases between them. The DNA for the CDR3 is TGTGCCAGCAGCCCACGGGGTTCGATCGGGGGAGCTTTCTTT. Residues: CASSPRGSIGGAFF.

Only a few counts were recorded for this clone. J is TRBJ2-7 and V is TRBV5-6; D possibly corresponds to TRBD2 (5 bases). Germline V gives CDR1 SGHDT, CDR2 YYEEEE. The CDR3 consists of 13 residues. The V end was cut by 0 bases, the J end by 2 bases, with 6 bases between. The CDR3, as DNA: TGTGCCAGCAGCTTGGCGGGAACCTACGAGCAGTACTTC. Amino acids: CASSLAGTYEQYF.

The chain's CDR3 is CAWQTGGAYNEQFF. The CDR3 coding sequence is TGTGCCTGGCAGACAGGGGGCGCCTACAATGAGCAGTTCTTC. The rearrangement uses TRBV30 and TRBJ2-1; TRBD1 matches 10 bases. The CDR3 spans 14 residues. Per the germline V gene, CDR1 is GTSNPN and CDR2 is SVGIG (reference sequence). V lost 5 bases to trimming and J lost 2 bases; unmatched junction nucleotides: 3.

The rearrangement links TRBV30 to TRBJ1-2; possibly TRBD1 for D (5 bases). From germline, CDR1 is GTSNPN and CDR2 SVGIG (reference sequence). Trimming cost V 5 bases and J 0 bases, with 7 bases left between them. This CDR3 has 12 residues. DNA of the CDR3: TGTGCCTGGGACAGATCTAACTATGGCTACACCTTC. It codes for CAWDRSNYGYTF.

The gene calls are TRBV27 and TRBJ1-1; unclear D gene. The CDR3 runs to 12 residues. Germline V gene data show CDR1 as MNHEY and CDR2 as SMNVEV (reference sequence). V was shortened by 3 bases and J by 5 bases, with 7 bases between the two germline ends. CDR3 nucleotides: TGTGCCAGCAGTTTTATCGGGACTGAAGCTTTCTTT. Its protein is CASSFIGTEAFF.

V is TRBV19 and J is TRBJ2-5; 9 nucleotides line up with TRBD1. The CDR3 totals 14 residues. V was clipped by 5 bases and J by 4 bases; unmatched bases: 5. Germline assignment: CDR1 LNHDA and CDR2 SQIVND (reference sequence). The CDR3 loop reads CASSAHRGRETQYF. The CDR3 nucleotides are TGTGCCAGTAGTGCCCACAGGGGGCGAGAGACCCAGTACTTC.